This TCR beta chain stems from a study of blood T cell repertoires in COVID-19. The wider study: T cells, B-cell-depleted T cells, or PBMCs provided the cDNA or gDNA that served as material.

CDR1 is MGHRA and CDR2 is YSYEKL in the germline V gene. V shed 4 bases and J shed 0 bases, with 13 bases lying between them. The CDR3 contains 16 residues. As originally analysed: Amplification with reference gene primers provided the estimates of nucleated cell counts. Sequenced by immunoSEQ multiplex PCR; TCRdb stores in-frame clones only, minus some. For V, J and clone size, that table is used; D and trimming come from the DNA. The profile covers over 150,000 clones, with roughly 90% appearing a single time and approximately 4.6% taken by the ten largest. The Seattle site enrolled patients during active infection and followed them longitudinally.

This clonotype originated in a man in his late teens or twenties with COVID-19, enrolled during active disease. The chain couples TRBV4-1 to TRBJ2-1; D may be TRBD2 (5 bases). Sequenced sample: peripheral blood. The CDR3 bases are TGCGCCAGCAGCCCCGTAGCCGGACTCTCCTACAATGAGCAGTTCTTC. Translated: CASSPVAGLSYNEQFF.